The 17 T cell receptor beta chains below come from one sample, sequenced in a study of CD4+ T cells in melanoma. Sequenced by immunoSEQ multiplex PCR; TCRdb stores in-frame clones only, minus some. This table has around 11,000 clones, 65% to 75% appearing once. The sequencing input was cells from a culture (not recorded whether cultured in vitro). These receptors all stem from a human donor with melanoma.

This clone has a handful of counts. The J gene is TRBJ2-2, the V gene TRBV5-6, with D perhaps matching TRBD2 (6 bases). CDR3 length: 15 residues. V was shortened by 7 bases and J by 5 bases, with 18 bases between the two germline ends. CDR1 and CDR2 (germline): SGHDT, YYEEEE. CDR3 nucleotides: TGTGCCAGCGACCACTACGGGGGAAGAACCGGGGAGCTGTTTTTT. Amino acid sequence: CASDHYGGRTGELFF.

This clone was found a few times. This sequence joins TRBV5-1 and TRBJ1-2; D not resolved. CDR1 and CDR2 (germline): SGHRS, YFSETQ. The CDR3 extends over 15 amino acids. The V end was cut by 0 bases, the J end by 3 bases, with 12 bases between. The CDR3 DNA reads as TGCGCCAGCAGCTTGGGCCCCGATACCCACTATGGCTACACCTTC. Translating it yields CASSLGPDTHYGYTF.

This clone came up once. V usage is TRBV19 and J usage is TRBJ2-1; a possible D gene is TRBD2 (7 bases). This CDR3 has 15 amino acids. Germline V gives CDR1 LNHDA, CDR2 SQIVND (reference sequence). V was cut by 3 bases and J by 7 bases, with 16 bases left in between. The CDR3 loop is CASSIYRGAENEQFF. CDR3 bases: TGTGCCAGTAGTATCTACCGGGGGGCAGAAAATGAGCAGTTCTTC.

This clone was detected once. The chain uses TRBV5-5 and TRBJ1-4; unclear D gene. Germline assignment: CDR1 SGHKS and CDR2 YYEKEE (reference sequence). The CDR3 extends over 14 amino acids. The V gene lost 4 bases and the J gene lost 6 bases, with 13 bases spanning the gap. CDR3 sequence (DNA): TGTGCCAGCAGCGTGTTAGTCGGCTATGAAAAACTGTTTTTT. Its translation: CASSVLVGYEKLFF.

This sequence joins TRBV2 and TRBJ1-5, with D perhaps TRBD1 (5 bases). Germline V gives CDR1 SNHLY, CDR2 FYNNEI. The CDR3 covers 14 residues. V lost 8 bases and J lost 6, with 17 bases in between. The CDR3 DNA is TGTGCCAGCTACACGGGGCATGATGGTCAGCCCCAGCATTTT. Encoded protein: CASYTGHDGQPQHF. The full variable domain, completed using reference TRBV2 and TRBJ1-5, is EPEVTQTPSHQVTQMGQEVILRCVPISNHLYFYWYRQILGQKVEFLVSFYNNEISEKSEIFDDQFSVERPDGSNFTLKIRSTKLEDSAMYFCASYTGHDGQPQHFGDGTRLSIL.

The rearrangement joins TRBV11-3 to TRBJ2-6; unclear D gene. CDR1 and CDR2 from the germline V gene are SGHNT and YENEEA. The CDR3 runs to 13 residues. The V end was cut by 5 bases, the J end by 0 bases, with 2 bases between. The CDR3 DNA follows: TGTGCCAGCAGCCTCTCTGGGGCCAACGTCCTGACTTTC. Translating it yields CASSLSGANVLTF. Using reference TRBV11-3 and TRBJ2-6 for the parts outside the CDR3, the full variable domain is EAGVVQSPRYKIIEKKQPVAFWCNPISGHNTLYWYLQNLGQGPELLIRYENEEAVDDSQLPKDRFSAERLKGVDSTLKIQPAELGDSAVYLCASSLSGANVLTFGAGSRLTVL.

The chain recombines TRBV5-5 with TRBJ2-6; 9 positions agree with TRBD1. The CDR3 is 20 residues long. The junction had 10 bases not matched to a gene; V was cut back by 0 bases and J by 0 bases. Germline V lookup: CDR1 SGHKS, CDR2 YYEKEE (reference sequence). The CDR3 DNA reads as TGTGCCAGCAGCTTGGTTAGGGGACAGGGACCAAACTCTGGGGCCAACGTCCTGACTTTC. Translation: CASSLVRGQGPNSGANVLTF.

Here the CDR3 reads CASSQVGRGEETQYF. The CDR3 nucleotides are TGCGCCAGCAGCCAAGTGGGGCGGGGGGAAGAGACCCAGTACTTC. The J gene is TRBJ2-5, the V gene TRBV4-1; 8 nucleotides agree with TRBD2. This CDR3 contains 15 residues. Looked up from germline, CDR1 is MGHRA and CDR2 is YSYEKL. J was trimmed by 3 bases and V by 1 base; bases with no gene match: 4.

This chain connects TRBV7-9 to TRBJ2-1; 7 bases agree with TRBD1. Unmatched junction bases numbered 12, after V lost 6 bases and J lost 7 bases. From germline, CDR1 is SEHNR and CDR2 FQNEAQ (reference sequence). The CDR3 consists of 15 residues. CDR3 amino acids: CASRPTGAIRNEQFF. In DNA form, the CDR3 reads TGTGCCAGCAGGCCTACAGGGGCTATTAGGAATGAGCAGTTCTTC.

This sequence joins TRBV4-1 and TRBJ2-1; 14 positions match TRBD2. CDR3 length: 19 amino acids. CDR1 is MGHRA and CDR2 is YSYEKL in the germline V gene. The ends lost 4 bases at V and 1 base at J; junction bases unmatched: 9. The CDR3 bases are TGCGCCAGCAGCCGAGGGACTAGCGGGGGCCTGGTATCCTACAATGAGCAGTTCTTC. Translation: CASSRGTSGGLVSYNEQFF.

The V and J genes are TRBV29-1 and TRBJ2-2, with D possibly being TRBD1 (5 bases). Trimming pared 4 bases from V and 6 bases from J, leaving 12 bases between. In germline, CDR1 is SQVTM, CDR2 ANQGSEA. The CDR3 totals 13 residues. The CDR3 sequence is CSVAFTGAGELFF. DNA of the CDR3: TGCAGCGTTGCATTTACAGGAGCCGGGGAGCTGTTTTTT.

V gene TRBV2 combines with J gene TRBJ2-7; a possible D gene is TRBD1 (6 bases). The CDR3 length is 16 residues. Between the trimmed V and J ends, which lost 0 bases and 6 bases, there was a span of 18 bases. Looked up from germline, CDR1 is SNHLY and CDR2 is FYNNEI. In nucleotides, the CDR3 is TGTGCCAGCAGTGAAGCCGCTCTACAGGGTGAGGGCGAGCAGTACTTC. This translates into CASSEAALQGEGEQYF. The whole variable domain, filled in from reference TRBV2 and TRBJ2-7, reads EPEVTQTPSHQVTQMGQEVILRCVPISNHLYFYWYRQILGQKVEFLVSFYNNEISEKSEIFDDQFSVERPDGSNFTLKIRSTKLEDSAMYFCASSEAALQGEGEQYFGPGTRLTVT.

This clone is categorized as medium-sized. The chain joins TRBV5-1 to TRBJ1-1; no definite D call. The CDR3 has 15 amino acids. The V gene lost 3 bases and the J gene lost 0 bases, with 12 bases spanning the gap. Germline-derived CDR1 and CDR2 are SGHRS and YFSETQ. The CDR3 sequence is CASSSTSGMNTEAFF. The CDR3, as DNA: TGCGCCAGCAGCTCTACATCGGGGATGAACACTGAAGCTTTCTTT.

This clone was counted a few times. V gene TRBV7-2 combines with J gene TRBJ1-6; TRBD1 agrees at 7 bases. V was pared by 5 bases and J by 5 bases, with 3 bases of the junction left unmatched. Germline CDR1 and CDR2: SGHTA and FQGNSA. This CDR3 spans 14 amino acids. The DNA of the CDR3 is TGTGCCAGCAGCGTCGGGACAGATAATTCACCCCTCCACTTT. It translates to CASSVGTDNSPLHF.

The V and J genes are TRBV11-2 and TRBJ2-7; no firm D call. CDR1 is SGHAT, CDR2 FQNNGV, per germline. The CDR3 extends over 15 amino acids. The V end lost 3 bases, the J end lost 3 bases, and 15 bases lay between the germline ends. Written as DNA, the CDR3 is TGTGCCAGCAGCTTTGAGGTCGGGCGGAGCTACGAGCAGTACTTC. Amino acids: CASSFEVGRSYEQYF.

The sample holds one count of this clone. This chain uses TRBV5-4 with TRBJ1-6; no clear D gene. The germline CDR1 and CDR2 sequences are SGHNT and YYREEE (reference sequence). Trimming cost V 4 bases and J 9 bases, with 17 bases left between them. The CDR3 runs 15 residues. CDR3 residues: CASSATGQASSPLHF. The CDR3 DNA is TGTGCCAGCAGCGCCACCGGCCAGGCAAGTTCACCCCTCCACTTT.

The chain recombines TRBV6-5 with TRBJ2-5; D unclear. The CDR3 runs to 14 residues. Deletions cut 5 bases from V and 7 bases from J, with 17 bases between. Germline loops: CDR1 MNHEY, CDR2 SVGAGI. The CDR3 coding sequence is TGTGCCAGCAGTCGCACCCTAGGTCCGGGGACCCAGTACTTC. Its protein product is CASSRTLGPGTQYF.